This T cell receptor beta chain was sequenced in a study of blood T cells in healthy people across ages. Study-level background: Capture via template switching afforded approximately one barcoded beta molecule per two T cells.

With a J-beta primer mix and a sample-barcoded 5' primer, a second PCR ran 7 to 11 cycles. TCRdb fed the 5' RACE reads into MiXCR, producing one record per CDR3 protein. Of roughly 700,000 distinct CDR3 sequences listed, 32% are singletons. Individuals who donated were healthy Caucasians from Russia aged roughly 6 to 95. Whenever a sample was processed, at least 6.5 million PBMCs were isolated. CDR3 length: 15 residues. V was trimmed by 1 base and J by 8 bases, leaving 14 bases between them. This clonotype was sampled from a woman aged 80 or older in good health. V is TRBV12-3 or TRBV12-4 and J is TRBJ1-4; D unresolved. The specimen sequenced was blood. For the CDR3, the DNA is TGTGCCAGCAGTTTAGGGACCTGGCGGTTCGAAAAACTGTTTTTT. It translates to CASSLGTWRFEKLFF.